This is a list of T cell receptor beta chains from one sample in a study of blood T cell repertoires in COVID-19. Sequenced by immunoSEQ multiplex PCR; TCRdb stores in-frame clones only, minus some. The sample consists of roughly 100,000 clones, over 75% of them appearing once. Input material: peripheral blood. The receptors were gathered from a human donor in a cohort sampled during active or convalescent COVID-19. CDR3s include the opening cysteine and the closing phenylalanine or tryptophan. A D gene is named only where the DNA matches it firmly. Some rows have no size entry. The others give once, few or many, or a class for an expanded clone.

v_gene	abundance	d_gene	j_gene	CDR3nt	CDR3aa
TRBV20-1	.	.	TRBJ1-2	TGCAGTGCTAGTTTCGGTCCCTATGGCTACACCTTC	CSASFGPYGYTF
TRBV4-2	.	.	TRBJ1-1	TGTGCCAGCAGCCTCCAGGGACAGAACACTGAAGCTTTCTTT	CASSLQGQNTEAFF
TRBV2	.	.	TRBJ1-3	TGTGCCAGCAGTGATGACCCCTCCGGGAGAAACACCATATATTTT	CASSDDPSGRNTIYF
TRBV7-7	.	TRBD2	TRBJ2-3	TGTGCTAGCAGCTTAGGCTGGAGCGGGGGGGCAGATACGCAGTATTTT	CASSLGWSGGADTQYF
TRBV19	once	.	TRBJ2-7	TGTGCCAGTAGTATCTCGGCAGGGGCCTACGAGCAGTACTTC	CASSISAGAYEQYF
TRBV9	.	TRBD1	TRBJ1-6	TGTGCCAGCAGCTTCTCCGGGACAGAGAATTCACCCCTCCACTTT	CASSFSGTENSPLHF
TRBV7-2	.	TRBD2	TRBJ2-5	TGTGCCAGCAGCTTATATCTAGCGGGGGGTAATTACCAAGAGACCCAGTACTTC	CASSLYLAGGNYQETQYF
TRBV18	.	.	TRBJ1-2	TGTGCCAGCTCACCACTGGGCTCTAACTATGGCTACACCTTC	CASSPLGSNYGYTF
TRBV3-1/TRBV3-2	.	.	TRBJ2-3	TGTGCCAGCAGCCAAGAAATAAGCATGACAGATACGCAGTATTTT	CASSQEISMTDTQYF
TRBV5-1	.	TRBD1	TRBJ1-1	TGCGCCAGCAGCCCAGACAGGGAGGCAGGGAACACTGAAGCTTTCTTT	CASSPDREAGNTEAFF
TRBV11-3	.	.	TRBJ1-3	TGTGCCAGCAGACCGTCCACAGAGAGCTCTGGAAACACCATATATTTT	CASRPSTESSGNTIYF
TRBV28	.	TRBD2	TRBJ2-1	TGTGCCAGCAGCGGACTAGACTCCTACAATGAGCAGTTCTTC	CASSGLDSYNEQFF
TRBV9	.	.	TRBJ1-2	TGTGCCAGCAGCCCCCAGACAGAAAACTATGGCTACACCTTC	CASSPQTENYGYTF